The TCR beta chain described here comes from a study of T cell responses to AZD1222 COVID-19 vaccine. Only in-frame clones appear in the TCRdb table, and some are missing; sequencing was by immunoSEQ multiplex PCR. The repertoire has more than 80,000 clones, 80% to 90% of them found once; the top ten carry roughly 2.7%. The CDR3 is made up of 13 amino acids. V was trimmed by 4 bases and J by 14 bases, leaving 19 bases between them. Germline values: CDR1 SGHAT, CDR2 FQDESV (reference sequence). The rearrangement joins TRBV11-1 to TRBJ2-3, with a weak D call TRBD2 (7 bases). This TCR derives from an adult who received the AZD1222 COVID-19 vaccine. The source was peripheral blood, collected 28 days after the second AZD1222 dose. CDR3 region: CASSSISGGGPYF. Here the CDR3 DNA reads TGTGCCAGCAGCTCGATATCGGGGGGCGGCCCGTATTTT.